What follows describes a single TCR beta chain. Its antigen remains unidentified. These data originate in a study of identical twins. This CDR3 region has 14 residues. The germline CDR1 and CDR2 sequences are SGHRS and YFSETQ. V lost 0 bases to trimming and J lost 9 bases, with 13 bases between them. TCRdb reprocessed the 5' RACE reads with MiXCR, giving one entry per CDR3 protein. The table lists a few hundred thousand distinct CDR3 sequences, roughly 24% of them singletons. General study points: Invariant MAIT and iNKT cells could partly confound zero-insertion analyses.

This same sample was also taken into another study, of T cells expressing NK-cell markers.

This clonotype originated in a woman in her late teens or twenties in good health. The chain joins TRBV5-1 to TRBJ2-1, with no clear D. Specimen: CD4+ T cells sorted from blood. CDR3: CASSLDSFGGEQFF. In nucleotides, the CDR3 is TGCGCCAGCAGCTTGGACTCGTTCGGCGGTGAGCAGTTCTTC.